This TCR beta chain was recorded in a study of blood T cell repertoires in COVID-19. The wider study: There were acute and convalescent COVID-19 samples, and they came from the United States, Italy and Spain. From T cells, B-cell-depleted T cells, or PBMCs came the material, which was cDNA or gDNA.

Original methodology: Quantification of nucleated cells was approximated via reference gene primer amplification. Only in-frame clones appear in the TCRdb table, and some are missing; sequencing was by immunoSEQ multiplex PCR. For V, J and clone size, that table is used; D and trimming come from the DNA. Counted here are roughly 150,000 clones, about 72% occurring once; the ten biggest clones make up approximately 9.9%. V was shortened by 5 bases and J by 9 bases, with 14 bases between the two germline ends. CDR1 is SGHVS, CDR2 FQNEAQ, per germline. The CDR3 has 13 amino acids. This clone was detected only a few times.

The source of this sequence is a man in his sixties who had recovered from COVID-19. J is TRBJ1-5 and V is TRBV7-8; D gene unclear. Sequencing was done on a sample of peripheral blood. The CDR3 bases are TGTGCCAGCAGCCGGGGATGGAGGACGCCCCAGCATTTT. Residues: CASSRGWRTPQHF. Variable domain in full (rest from reference TRBV7-8 and TRBJ1-5): GAGVSQSPRYKVAKRGQDVALRCDPISGHVSLFWYQQALGQGPEFLTYFQNEAQLDKSGLPSDRFFAERPEGSVSTLKIQRTQQEDSAVYLCASSRGWRTPQHFGDGTRLSIL.